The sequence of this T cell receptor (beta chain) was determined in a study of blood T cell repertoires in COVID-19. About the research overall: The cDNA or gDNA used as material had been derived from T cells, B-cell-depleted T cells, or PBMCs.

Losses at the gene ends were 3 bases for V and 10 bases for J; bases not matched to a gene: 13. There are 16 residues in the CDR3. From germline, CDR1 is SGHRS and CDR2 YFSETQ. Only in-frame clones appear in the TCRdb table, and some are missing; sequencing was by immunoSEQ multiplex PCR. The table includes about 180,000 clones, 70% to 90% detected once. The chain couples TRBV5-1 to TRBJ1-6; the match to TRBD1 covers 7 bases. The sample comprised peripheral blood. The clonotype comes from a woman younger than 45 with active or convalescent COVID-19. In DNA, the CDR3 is TGCGCCAGCAGCTCGGGACAGCCCGAAACGGGGTCACCCCTCCACTTT. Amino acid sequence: CASSSGQPETGSPLHF.